This T cell receptor (beta chain) was identified during a study of blood T cell repertoires in COVID-19 (dated by TCRdb to the early 2020s). Context from the whole study: Samples from collaborators originated in the United States, Italy and Spain and spanned both the acute and convalescent phases of COVID-19. A freely available public database, intended as a resource for researchers studying the immune response to SARS-CoV-2, is where the repertoires were released. HLA class I and class II types, where available, came from metadata supplied by the sample provider rather than from assay-based typing. The samples were drawn from two sources: the first 160 participants of the ongoing ImmuneRACE study, and 1,000 to 1,500 subjects contributed by 6 global collaborators. A de-identified subject ID, COVID-19 status, age in years and sex were almost always included in the sample metadata. The material from the prospective study consisted of cDNA or gDNA derived from T cells, B-cell-depleted T cells, or PBMCs. Deeply sampled blood TCRbeta repertoires from subjects exposed to, actively infected with, or recovered from COVID-19 were included in the dataset. The research as a whole found: How much clinical and demographic metadata was included differed by source and by participant, and the metadata was provided uncurated.

Collaborating institutions collected whole blood in K2EDTA tubes following their own protocols. For TCRbeta analysis, collaborator samples were shipped as frozen whole blood, as isolated PBMCs, or as DNA extracted from either sample type. TCRbeta CDR3 regions were amplified from genomic DNA using the immunoSEQ Assay, a bias-controlled multiplex PCR. Per the authors' processing: The number of nucleated cells in each sample was estimated from the amplification of reference gene primers within the assay. To quantify the absolute abundance of each unique TCRbeta CDR3 rearrangement, sequence reads were collapsed and filtered. For each sample, productive Simpson clonality was calculated as the square root of Simpson's diversity index over productive rearrangements. Entries here come from immuneACCESS through TCRdb and include only in-frame sequences with V and J called. Some clones fail to appear in such tables; in the studies checked, an unresolved V gene covers under half of the shortfall, and the cause of the remainder is unknown. The V and J calls and clone size are taken from that table; D and trimming were inferred from the DNA. The sample table holds 350,000 or so clones, of which 90% were seen once. 6% to 7.5% of the sample goes to the ten largest clones.

In regard to this clone: Its antigen is currently not known. It has no much larger one-base neighbor in the sample; base qualities were not kept.

Counted from cysteine to phenylalanine, this CDR3 has 19 amino acids. This entry keeps only the CDR3 DNA: 57 bases, framed from base 1. Ends trimmed: V by 2 bases, J by 4 bases; bases unmatched to a gene: 12. CDR1 MNHEY and CDR2 SMNVEV were looked up in the germline V gene (reference sequence). This chain joins TRBV27 to TRBJ2-2; 11 bases in the junction line up with TRBD2. This sequence was found in a man between 18 and 35 years old with active or convalescent COVID-19. The sequenced sample consisted of peripheral blood. The sequenced DNA is TGTGCCAGCAGTTTACTGGGAACTAGCGGGAGATTGAGCACCGGGGAGCTGTTTTTT. It encodes CASSLLGTSGRLSTGELFF.